Listed here are 32 T cell receptor beta chains from one sample, sequenced in a study of immune cell composition in non-small cell lung cancer. Produced via immunoSEQ multiplex PCR; TCRdb's table is partial and in-frame only. The sample holds 4,800 or so clones; 60% to 85% are singletons and the top ten take around 20%. Sample: lung tumor tissue. The receptors shown here come from a human donor with non-small cell lung cancer.

The CDR3 nucleotides are TGCGCCAGCAGTCAAGAACAGGGGGGGGAGCAGTACTTC. This encodes CASSQEQGGEQYF. The V call is TRBV5-1, the J call TRBJ2-7; TRBD1 might be the D (8 bases). The germline CDR1 and CDR2 sequences are SGHRS and YFSETQ. Trimming cost V 5 bases and J 7 bases, with 16 bases left between them. This CDR3 comprises 13 residues.

The genes are TRBV7-9 and TRBJ1-1; tentatively, D is TRBD1 (6 bases). Looked up from germline, CDR1 is SEHNR and CDR2 is FQNEAQ (reference sequence). V was trimmed by 2 bases and J by 3 bases, leaving 10 bases between them. The CDR3 runs 14 residues. In nucleotides, the CDR3 is TGTGCCAGCAGCTTACAGGGGTTGGACACTGAAGCTTTCTTT. Amino acid sequence: CASSLQGLDTEAFF.

This chain links TRBV5-1 with TRBJ2-7, with 10 bases identical to TRBD1. This CDR3 is 13 amino acids long. The germline V gene encodes CDR1 SGHRS and CDR2 YFSETQ. V dropped 4 bases and J dropped 5; count of bases not matched to a gene: 3. CDR3 DNA sequence: TGCGCCAGCAGCGGGGGACAGGGGCACGAGCAGTACTTC. As protein: CASSGGQGHEQYF.

J is TRBJ2-7 and V is TRBV19, with D maybe TRBD2 (6 bases). V lost 1 base, J lost 7 bases, and 14 bases lay in between. Germline V gene lookup returns CDR1 LNHDA and CDR2 SQIVND (reference sequence). There are 14 residues in the CDR3. Written as DNA, the CDR3 is TGTGCCAGTAGTATAGCCGGCGGGGTCGGAGAGCAGTACTTC. Residues: CASSIAGGVGEQYF. Filled out from reference TRBV19 and TRBJ2-7, the complete variable domain reads DGGITQSPKYLFRKEGQNVTLSCEQNLNHDAMYWYRQDPGQGLRLIYYSQIVNDFQKGDIAEGYSVSREKKESFPLTVTSAQKNPTAFYLCASSIAGGVGEQYFGPGTRLTVT.

This chain connects TRBV18 to TRBJ2-1; 10 bases match TRBD2. Trimming removed 5 bases from V and 6 bases from J; junction bases left unmatched: 4. CDR3 length: 14 amino acids. CDR1 is KGHSH and CDR2 is LQKENI in the germline V gene. CDR3 amino acids: CASSGTSASNEQFF. The CDR3 DNA is TGTGCCAGCTCAGGGACTAGCGCGAGCAATGAGCAGTTCTTC.

The J gene is TRBJ2-1, the V gene TRBV9; 13 positions match TRBD2. The CDR3 has 18 residues. Germline V gives CDR1 SGDLS, CDR2 YYNGEE. The junction had 12 bases not matched to a gene; V was cut back by 0 bases and J by 9 bases. The chain's CDR3 is CASSVGLAGGMDLVEQFF. In DNA, the CDR3 is TGTGCCAGCAGCGTAGGACTAGCGGGGGGAATGGATCTGGTTGAGCAGTTCTTC.

The chain joins TRBV4-3 to TRBJ1-1; no firm D call. Trimming stripped 1 base from V and 0 bases from J, with 9 bases between. Germline CDR1 and CDR2: LGHNA and YSLEER. CDR3 length: 15 amino acids. CDR3 DNA: TGCGCCAGCAGCCAAGCCGACAAGATGAACACTGAAGCTTTCTTT. This sequence encodes CASSQADKMNTEAFF.

This clone ranks as hyperexpanded. The genes are TRBV5-6 and TRBJ1-3, with D uncertain. Trimming took off 4 bases at V and 0 bases at J, with 11 bases between the two ends. Germline assignment: CDR1 SGHDT and CDR2 YYEEEE. The CDR3 has 15 residues. This CDR3 reads CASSADIRSGNTIYF. The CDR3 coding sequence is TGTGCCAGCAGCGCTGACATTCGCTCTGGAAACACCATATATTTT.

The chain has TRBV27 and TRBJ2-7; TRBD2 agrees at 9 bases. This CDR3 is 17 amino acids long. Looked up from germline, CDR1 is MNHEY and CDR2 is SMNVEV (reference sequence). The V segment lost 2 bases and the J segment 0 bases; nucleotides outside the gene matches: 8. The chain's CDR3 is CASSLGLAGTGSYEQYF. The CDR3 DNA is TGTGCCAGCAGTTTAGGGCTAGCGGGGACCGGCTCCTACGAGCAGTACTTC.

CDR3 nucleotide sequence: TGTGCCAGTAGTATGGGCCCGAACACTGAAGCTTTCTTT. It specifies CASSMGPNTEAFF. The rearrangement links TRBV19 to TRBJ1-1; no firm D call. Germline CDR1 is LNHDA and CDR2 is SQIVND (reference sequence). With 3 bases removed from V and 1 base from J, the gap between germline ends came to 6 bases. CDR3 size: 13 residues.

The chain joins TRBV18 to TRBJ1-3; D is uncertain. There are 14 residues in the CDR3. CDR1 is KGHSH, CDR2 LQKENI, per germline. V dropped 3 bases and J dropped 0 bases, with 6 bases sitting between them. CDR3 sequence reads: CASSPEFSGNTIYF. As DNA, the CDR3 is TGTGCCAGCTCACCGGAGTTCTCTGGAAACACCATATATTTT. The full variable domain, rest sourced from reference TRBV18 and TRBJ1-3, is NAGVMQNPRHLVRRRGQEARLRCSPMKGHSHVYWYRQLPEEGLKFMVYLQKENIIDESGMPKERFSAEFPKEGPSILRIQQVVRGDSAAYFCASSPEFSGNTIYFGEGSWLTVV.

The rearrangement links TRBV19 to TRBJ2-6; 7 bases match TRBD1. Per the germline V gene, CDR1 is LNHDA and CDR2 is SQIVND (reference sequence). The CDR3 spans 20 residues. With 6 bases clipped from V and 0 bases from J, the junction kept 17 bases outside the gene matches. In DNA, the CDR3 is TGTGCCAGTAGGAGTATAGAGGGACAGAAAACGATCTCTGGGGCCAACGTCCTGACTTTC. The encoded protein is CASRSIEGQKTISGANVLTF. The whole variable domain, filled in from reference TRBV19 and TRBJ2-6, reads DGGITQSPKYLFRKEGQNVTLSCEQNLNHDAMYWYRQDPGQGLRLIYYSQIVNDFQKGDIAEGYSVSREKKESFPLTVTSAQKNPTAFYLCASRSIEGQKTISGANVLTFGAGSRLTVL.

This clone is categorized as large. CDR3 protein: CASGLSGRGYTF. CDR3 bases: TGTGCTAGTGGTTTATCGGGGAGGGGCTACACCTTC. V and J are TRBV12-5 and TRBJ1-2, with D uncertain. Germline assignment: CDR1 LGHNT and CDR2 FRNRAP. The CDR3 sequence is 12 residues long. V was pared by 3 bases and J by 8 bases, with 10 bases between.

The rearrangement joins TRBV9 to TRBJ2-3; D may be TRBD1 (6 bases). The CDR3 is 15 residues long. The V gene lost 3 bases and the J gene lost 6 bases, with 17 bases spanning the gap. CDR1 SGDLS and CDR2 YYNGEE come from the germline V gene. The CDR3 nucleotides read TGTGCCAGCAGCGCCGAGGGGGATTGGTACGATACGCAGTATTTT. Amino acids: CASSAEGDWYDTQYF.

This clone is labeled medium-sized. The chain has TRBV28 and TRBJ1-4; TRBD1 might be the D (6 bases). Trimming pared 2 bases from V and 3 bases from J, leaving 7 bases between. CDR3 length: 14 residues. Germline V lookup: CDR1 MDHEN, CDR2 SYDVKM. The CDR3 DNA is TGTGCCAGCAGTTTAGCAGGGGCTAATGAAAAACTGTTTTTT. Its translation is CASSLAGANEKLFF.

This clone occurred once. V usage is TRBV10-3 and J usage is TRBJ2-2; 9 nucleotides line up with TRBD2. The germline V gene has CDR1 ENHRY and CDR2 SYGVKD. The trim removed 2 bases at V and 7 bases at J, leaving 11 bases unmatched. CDR3 length: 17 residues. CDR3 amino acids: CAISEPGLAGVDGELFF. The CDR3 DNA reads TGTGCCATCAGTGAGCCGGGATTAGCGGGGGTCGACGGGGAGCTGTTTTTT.

The rearrangement joins TRBV9 to TRBJ1-1; 9 bases match TRBD1. The CDR3 contains 15 residues. J lost 6 bases, V lost 3 bases, and 9 bases had no gene match. Germline-derived CDR1 and CDR2 are SGDLS and YYNGEE. Here the CDR3 DNA reads TGTGCCAGCAGCGACCCGGACAGGGGAGAGGCTGAAGCTTTCTTT. Protein: CASSDPDRGEAEAFF.

This chain uses TRBV5-5 with TRBJ2-7; 12 nucleotides align to TRBD1. Germline-derived CDR1 and CDR2 are SGHKS and YYEKEE (reference sequence). After removal of 3 bases from V and 5 bases from J, the junction contained 6 bases not matched to a gene. This CDR3 comprises 15 residues. CDR3 coding DNA: TGTGCCAGCAGCTATCCGGGACAGGGGGCTCACGAGCAGTACTTC. Its translation is CASSYPGQGAHEQYF.

The chain employs TRBV28 and TRBJ1-2; possible D gene TRBD1, 6 bases. Germline-derived CDR1 and CDR2 are MDHEN and SYDVKM. The length of the CDR3 is 12 residues. V gave up 6 bases and J gave up 8 bases, with 13 bases separating them. CDR3 DNA sequence: TGTGCCAGCAGCCCACAGGGACGGGGCTACACCTTC. Translation: CASSPQGRGYTF.

This clone came up once. A junction boundary mismatches the germline segment, possibly from a read error. The chain uses TRBV30 and TRBJ2-3; TRBD2 aligns across 7 bases. There are 15 residues in the CDR3. Germline-derived CDR1 and CDR2 are GTSNPN and SVGIG (reference sequence). The CDR3 is CAWSLGGGYTETQYF. CDR3 nucleotide sequence: TGTGCCTGGAGTTTGGGGGGGGGATACACAGAAACGCAGTATTTT.

The rearrangement uses TRBV30 and TRBJ1-3; D gene ambiguous. This CDR3 is 15 amino acids long. CDR1 and CDR2 (germline): GTSNPN, SVGIG (reference sequence). The ends were cut back, 5 bases at V and 4 bases at J, with 18 bases in the middle. The CDR3 region has the DNA TGTGCCTGGGCTTTGCAGCGGCCGTCGGGAAACACCATATATTTT. Residues: CAWALQRPSGNTIYF.

The chain links TRBV10-2 to TRBJ1-5; D may be TRBD1 (5 bases). The V gene's germline CDR1 is WSHSY and CDR2 SAAADI. Between the trimmed V and J ends, which lost 8 bases and 6 bases, there was a span of 14 bases. The CDR3 extends over 13 amino acids. CDR3 residues: CASQGSLGQPQHF. In DNA, the CDR3 is TGCGCCAGCCAGGGATCCTTAGGTCAGCCCCAGCATTTT.

The chain combines TRBV6-5 with TRBJ1-2; D is unresolved. Deletions cut 3 bases from V and 2 bases from J, with 13 bases between. Germline CDR1 is MNHEY and CDR2 is SVGAGI. The CDR3 is 15 amino acids. The CDR3 reads CASSYRGDKNYGYTF. CDR3 nucleotide sequence: TGTGCCAGCAGTTATCGGGGAGATAAGAACTATGGCTACACCTTC.

The sample holds one count of this clone. This chain uses TRBV7-9 with TRBJ2-1; TRBD1 matches at 7 bases. Germline CDR1 is SEHNR and CDR2 is FQNEAQ (reference sequence). V lost 3 bases, J lost 3 bases, and 2 bases stayed unmatched. The CDR3 extends over 14 amino acids. CDR3 sequence reads: CASSLRQGYNEQFF. The CDR3 region has the DNA TGTGCCAGCAGCTTGAGACAGGGCTACAATGAGCAGTTCTTC.

The chain employs TRBV4-2 and TRBJ2-1; TRBD2 aligns across 7 bases. V was clipped by 2 bases and J by 2 bases; unmatched bases: 6. CDR1 is LGHNA and CDR2 is YNFKEQ in the germline V gene. The CDR3 has 16 amino acids. CDR3 DNA sequence: TGTGCCAGCAGCCAACGTGACGGGGGGACCTACAATGAGCAGTTCTTC. Protein sequence: CASSQRDGGTYNEQFF.

The chain employs TRBV14 and TRBJ1-3, with D possibly being TRBD1 (5 bases). The germline V and J ends were trimmed by 0 bases and 0 bases, with 12 bases remaining between them. Looked up from germline, CDR1 is SGHDN and CDR2 is FVKESK. The CDR3 runs to 17 residues. This CDR3 is CASSQEWGFLSGNTIYF. As DNA, the CDR3 is TGTGCCAGCAGCCAAGAATGGGGCTTTCTCTCTGGAAACACCATATATTTT.

The chain has TRBV6-1 and TRBJ1-2; the D gene is possibly TRBD1 (6 bases). The CDR3 consists of 15 residues. Trimming stripped 4 bases from V and 4 bases from J, with 16 bases between. Germline V gives CDR1 MNHNS, CDR2 SASEGT. The CDR3 coding sequence is TGTGCCAGCAGTGTGGGGGCGGGGGGCGGCTATGGCTACACCTTC. It yields the protein CASSVGAGGGYGYTF.

This chain links TRBV18 with TRBJ1-2, with no clear D. Germline CDR1 reads KGHSH; CDR2 reads LQKENI. CDR3 size: 13 residues. V dropped 2 bases and J dropped 6 bases, with 10 bases sitting between them. CDR3 nucleotide sequence: TGTGCCAGCTCACCAAGCCTTATAGATGGCTACACCTTC. Translation gives CASSPSLIDGYTF.

The V and J genes are TRBV5-1 and TRBJ2-1; D ambiguous. V lost 3 bases, J lost 0 bases, and 4 bases lay in between. This CDR3 region has 13 residues. The germline gives CDR1 SGHRS, CDR2 YFSETQ. The CDR3 loop reads CASSSTSYNEQFF. CDR3 DNA: TGCGCCAGCAGCTCTACCTCCTACAATGAGCAGTTCTTC.

The V and J genes are TRBV2 and TRBJ1-5, with 8 bases aligning to TRBD1. The CDR3 covers 13 residues. The trim removed 8 bases at V and 7 bases at J, leaving 7 bases unmatched. CDR1 SNHLY and CDR2 FYNNEI come from the germline V gene. CDR3 region: CASRGQGLQPQHF. CDR3 sequence (DNA): TGTGCCAGCCGAGGACAGGGTTTGCAGCCCCAGCATTTT. The full variable domain, in which reference TRBV2 and TRBJ1-5 provide the parts outside the CDR3, is EPEVTQTPSHQVTQMGQEVILRCVPISNHLYFYWYRQILGQKVEFLVSFYNNEISEKSEIFDDQFSVERPDGSNFTLKIRSTKLEDSAMYFCASRGQGLQPQHFGDGTRLSIL.

The chain employs TRBV7-9 and TRBJ2-3, with D unclear. The CDR3 sequence is 16 residues long. CDR1 is SEHNR, CDR2 FQNEAQ, per germline (reference sequence). V dropped 5 bases and J dropped 0 bases, with 15 bases sitting between them. Here the CDR3 reads CASSPGAYASTDTQYF. The CDR3 DNA sequence: TGTGCCAGCAGCCCCGGTGCATACGCTAGCACAGATACGCAGTATTTT.

V is TRBV7-9 and J is TRBJ1-1; D remains unclear. The germline V gene encodes CDR1 SEHNR and CDR2 FQNEAQ (reference sequence). The CDR3 spans 14 residues. Trimming removed 5 bases from V and 1 base from J, with 11 bases in between. The CDR3 DNA follows: TGTGCCAGCAGCCGGCGGGAGGAGAACACTGAAGCTTTCTTT. Residues: CASSRREENTEAFF.